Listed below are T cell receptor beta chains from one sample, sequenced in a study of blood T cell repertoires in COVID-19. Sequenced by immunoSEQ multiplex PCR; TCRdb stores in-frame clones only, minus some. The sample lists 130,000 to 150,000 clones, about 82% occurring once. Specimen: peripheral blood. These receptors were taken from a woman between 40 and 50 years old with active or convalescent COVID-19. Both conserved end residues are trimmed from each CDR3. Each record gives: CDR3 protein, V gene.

ASSESWGSSNSPLH TRBV25-1
ASSLTASEAF TRBV7-9
ASSPKFSGGTEAF TRBV5-8
ASSWQGTDNEQF TRBV5-1
ASSQVTGRVGNEQF TRBV4-3
ASSSEARRGSGNTIY TRBV27
ASRPTGTNTGELF TRBV11-3
ASSSSGSSYNEQF TRBV9
ASSLRPGDNQPQH TRBV5-5
ATSRDLNTEAF TRBV15
ASSFEQGSQPQH TRBV27
ASSRLYEQY TRBV2
ASSSGTGTNYGYT TRBV28
ASSSQGRANEKLF TRBV7-9
ASSATGLPYEQY TRBV25-1
ASSLAVVTEAF TRBV5-1
AISGGGGTYEQY TRBV10-3
ASSPNTSSYNEQF TRBV3-1/TRBV3-2
ASSLVGAGVPYEQY TRBV5-6
ASSEGGFEHTIY TRBV25-1
ASSIGGTNTEAF TRBV19
ASSRKATSQGWPSGANVLT TRBV14
ASSLGGSTDTQY TRBV28
ASSATIVTDTQY TRBV2
ASSLRTSGSYEQY TRBV5-1
ASSYSKNQGYGYT TRBV6-5
ASSQTAGTAQH TRBV14
ASSLMGQTEAF TRBV7-2
AWTRDTDTEAF TRBV30
ASSLEGAFYGYT TRBV7-2
ASTSRQGANEKLF TRBV7-2
ASSLGTGMLYEQY TRBV18
ASSPLTSTDTQY TRBV28
ASSTVGASVDTQY TRBV27
ASSPDRGVQPQH TRBV2
ASSSGAQETQY TRBV2
AVQGKDGYT TRBV30
ASGTGGTNTEAF TRBV19
ASSVNTEAF TRBV28
ASSPGVADVYNEQF TRBV9
ASSFGGLAGFYEQY TRBV7-2
ASSLGQGAYEQY TRBV10-1
ASSLDRYEQY TRBV12-3/TRBV12-4